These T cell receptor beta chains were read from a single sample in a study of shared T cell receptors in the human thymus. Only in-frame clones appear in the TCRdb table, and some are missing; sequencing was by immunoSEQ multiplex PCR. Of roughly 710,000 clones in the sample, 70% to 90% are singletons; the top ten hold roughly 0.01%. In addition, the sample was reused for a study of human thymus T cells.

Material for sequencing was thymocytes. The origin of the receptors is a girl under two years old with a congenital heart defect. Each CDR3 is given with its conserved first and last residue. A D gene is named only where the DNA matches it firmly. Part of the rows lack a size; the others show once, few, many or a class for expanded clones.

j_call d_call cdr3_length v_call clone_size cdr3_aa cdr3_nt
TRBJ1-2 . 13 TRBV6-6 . CASLSQRHYGYTF TGTGCCAGTTTGTCGCAGCGACACTATGGCTACACCTTC
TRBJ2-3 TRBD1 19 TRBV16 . CASSPYPGQGLCSTDTQYF TGTGCCAGCAGCCCATACCCGGGACAGGGGCTCTGTAGCACAGATACGCAGTATTTT
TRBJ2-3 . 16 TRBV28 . CASSFLAGPLMDTQYF TGTGCCAGCAGTTTTTTGGCGGGGCCCTTGATGGATACGCAGTATTTT
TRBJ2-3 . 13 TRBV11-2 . CASSLRDKNTQYF TGTGCCAGCAGCTTACGGGACAAAAATACGCAGTATTTT
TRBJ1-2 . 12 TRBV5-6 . CASHRRGTRTAF TGTGCCAGTCATCGGAGGGGCACCCGGACCGCCTTC
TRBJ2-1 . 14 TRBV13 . CASSLVRLYNEQFF TGTGCCAGCAGCTTAGTGCGGCTCTACAATGAGCAGTTCTTC
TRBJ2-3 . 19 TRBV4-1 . CASSPNYAHPGRGTDTQYF TGCGCCAGCAGCCCCAATTACGCACACCCGGGTCGAGGCACAGATACGCAGTATTTT
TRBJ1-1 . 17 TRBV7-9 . CASTTLGAKGLNTEAFF TGTGCCAGCACGACCCTTGGGGCCAAGGGACTAAACACTGAAGCTTTCTTT
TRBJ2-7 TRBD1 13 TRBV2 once CASWGQPTYEQYF TGTGCCAGCTGGGGACAGCCTACCTACGAGCAGTACTTC
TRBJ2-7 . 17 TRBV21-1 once CASSKALGGGKIYEQYF TGTGCCAGCAGCAAAGCGCTTGGCGGGGGTAAGATCTACGAGCAGTACTTC